The 29 T cell receptor beta chains reported below all come from one sample, sequenced in a study of OX40 agonist ivuxolimab in advanced cancers. Libraries were prepared by immunoSEQ multiplex PCR; TCRdb keeps only in-frame clonotypes and omits some of them. The table includes tens of thousands of clones, 84% detected once. The specimen was CD4+ or CD8+ T cells sorted from blood, collected in a trial of the OX40 agonist ivuxolimab. The receptors stem from an adult with an advanced solid tumor such as melanoma, head and neck, liver or kidney cancer.

This rearrangement joins TRBV7-6 to TRBJ1-1; 7 bases fit TRBD1. Unmatched junction bases numbered 8, after V lost 1 base and J lost 0 bases. Germline V gives CDR1 SGHVS, CDR2 FNYEAQ. The CDR3 has 17 residues. The CDR3 bases are TGTGCCAGCAGCTTAGGAGGGGGCTCCCTTTTGAACACTGAAGCTTTCTTT. It encodes CASSLGGGSLLNTEAFF.

This clone was detected once. The gene calls are TRBV18 and TRBJ2-5, with TRBD1 matching over 8 bases. The junction had 7 bases not matched to a gene; V was cut back by 5 bases and J by 5 bases. Germline loops: CDR1 KGHSH, CDR2 LQKENI. The CDR3 sequence is 14 residues long. CDR3 residues: CASSSQGAGETQYF. The CDR3 DNA reads TGTGCCAGCTCATCTCAGGGGGCAGGGGAGACCCAGTACTTC.

The chain has TRBV21-1 and TRBJ2-1; TRBD2, the table's D call, was not compared with the DNA. TRBV21-1 is a pseudogene. The CDR3 consists of 18 residues. The CDR3 nucleotides read TGTGCCAGCAGCAGACGGACTAGCGGATATAACTCCTACAATGAGCAGTTCTTC. The encoded protein is CASSRRTSGYNSYNEQFF.

The chain joins TRBV9 to TRBJ2-2; no reliable D call. Per the germline V gene, CDR1 is SGDLS and CDR2 is YYNGEE. The CDR3 contains 15 residues. Trimming removed 4 bases from V and 2 bases from J, with 12 bases in between. Here the CDR3 DNA reads TGTGCCAGCAGCACCCACCGGGCTAACACCGGGGAGCTGTTTTTT. It codes for CASSTHRANTGELFF. Full variable domain (remainder filled in from reference TRBV9 and TRBJ2-2): DSGVTQTPKHLITATGQRVTLRCSPRSGDLSVYWYQQSLDQGLQFLIQYYNGEERAKGNILERFSAQQFPDLHSELNLSSLELGDSALYFCASSTHRANTGELFFGEGSRLTVL.

CDR3: CASGQGFGEQYF. The CDR3 bases are TGTGCCAGCGGACAGGGGTTCGGCGAGCAGTACTTC. V gene TRBV6-5 combines with J gene TRBJ2-7; 9 bases are a match to TRBD1. Trimming took 8 bases from V and 6 from J; bases not matched to a gene: 5. Germline values: CDR1 MNHEY, CDR2 SVGAGI. This CDR3 is 12 amino acids long.

The chain employs TRBV7-9 and TRBJ2-7; tentatively, D is TRBD1 or TRBD2 (6 bases each). The V end was cut by 5 bases, the J end by 7 bases, with 9 bases between. Germline V CDR1 and CDR2: SEHNR, FQNEAQ (reference sequence). There are 11 residues in the CDR3. Written as DNA, the CDR3 is TGTGCCAGCAGCGGGGGGCCTGAGCAGTACTTC. It is translated as CASSGGPEQYF.

This chain uses TRBV6-5 with TRBJ2-7, with 8 bases aligning to TRBD1. CDR3 length equals 15 residues. With 5 bases clipped from V and 4 bases from J, the junction kept 10 bases outside the gene matches. Germline V CDR1 and CDR2: MNHEY, SVGAGI. The CDR3 spells CASSLEDRAGYEQYF. CDR3 nucleotide sequence: TGTGCCAGCAGTCTCGAGGACAGGGCTGGTTACGAGCAGTACTTC.

The chain couples TRBV11-2 to TRBJ2-7; D is unclear. The CDR3 totals 12 residues. Germline-derived CDR1 and CDR2 are SGHAT and FQNNGV. V was pared by 5 bases and J by 2 bases, with 7 bases between. CDR3 residues: CASSQKTYEQYF. The CDR3 DNA reads TGTGCCAGCAGCCAAAAAACCTACGAGCAGTACTTC.

The J gene is TRBJ1-1, the V gene TRBV7-9, with D hard to call. The V end lost 1 base, the J end lost 8 bases, and 11 bases lay between the germline ends. In germline, CDR1 is SEHNR, CDR2 FQNEAQ (reference sequence). CDR3 length: 13 residues. CDR3 in DNA: TGTGCCAGCAGCTTAGTTCATTGGGGAGAAGCTTTCTTT. Amino acids: CASSLVHWGEAFF.

The rearrangement uses TRBV29-1 and TRBJ1-2, with unresolved D. The germline CDR1 and CDR2 sequences are SQVTM and ANQGSEA. Trimming shortened V by 1 base and J by 5 bases, and 5 bases separated the two germline ends. The CDR3 runs to 11 residues. DNA of the CDR3: TGCAGCGTTGAAGTTGATTATGGCTACACCTTC. This encodes CSVEVDYGYTF.

The chain's CDR3 is CASSLGPPTSVVFNEQFF. CDR3 DNA: TGTGCCAGCAGCTTGGGTCCCCCCACTAGCGTAGTTTTCAATGAGCAGTTCTTC. V is TRBV5-5 and J is TRBJ2-1, with 7 bases aligning to TRBD2. This CDR3 is 18 amino acids long. Germline-derived CDR1 and CDR2 are SGHKS and YYEKEE (reference sequence). After removal of 0 bases from V and 6 bases from J, the junction contained 15 bases not matched to a gene.

This chain connects TRBV27 to TRBJ1-2; no clear D gene. This CDR3 spans 14 amino acids. The germline CDR1 and CDR2 sequences are MNHEY and SMNVEV (reference sequence). The V end lost 6 bases, the J end lost 5 bases, and 16 bases lay between the germline ends. The CDR3 nucleotides read TGTGCCAGCAGATCCACGGGCCTCGGGTATGGCTACACCTTC. Protein product: CASRSTGLGYGYTF.

The chain combines TRBV19 with TRBJ2-3; 12 bases fit TRBD2. The germline gives CDR1 LNHDA, CDR2 SQIVND (reference sequence). The CDR3 spans 18 residues. Trimming cost V 4 bases and J 6 bases; bases outside gene matches: 14. The CDR3 bases are TGTGCCAGTAGTACCCTCAAGCCCCTCGGACTAGCGGGGGATACGCAGTATTTT. It codes for CASSTLKPLGLAGDTQYF. The variable domain in full, completed from reference TRBV19 and TRBJ2-3, reads DGGITQSPKYLFRKEGQNVTLSCEQNLNHDAMYWYRQDPGQGLRLIYYSQIVNDFQKGDIAEGYSVSREKKESFPLTVTSAQKNPTAFYLCASSTLKPLGLAGDTQYFGPGTRLTVL.

V and J are TRBV11-1 and TRBJ2-7; TRBD2 matches 7 bases. Germline CDR1 SGHAT, CDR2 FQDESV (reference sequence). J gave up 0 bases and V 5 bases, and 1 base lay outside the gene matches. This CDR3 contains 13 residues. The CDR3 coding sequence is TGTGCCAGCAGCCGGGACTACTCCTACGAGCAGTACTTC. Translation gives CASSRDYSYEQYF.

The chain employs TRBV11-2 and TRBJ2-7, with D possibly TRBD2 on 6 matching bases. V lost 4 bases to trimming and J lost 0 bases, with 10 bases between them. The CDR3 runs to 14 residues. Germline CDR1 SGHAT, CDR2 FQNNGV. This CDR3 reads CASSSGTFSYEQYF. The CDR3 nucleotides are TGTGCCAGCAGCTCCGGGACTTTCTCCTACGAGCAGTACTTC.

V is TRBV2 and J is TRBJ2-7; D is unresolved. Germline V gene sequence: CDR1 SNHLY, CDR2 FYNNEI. V lost 7 bases and J lost 0, with 13 bases in between. This CDR3 is 14 amino acids long. The CDR3 DNA sequence: TGTGCCAGCATGGCAGAATGGAGCTCCTACGAGCAGTACTTC. Protein sequence: CASMAEWSSYEQYF. Complete variable domain (other parts from reference TRBV2 and TRBJ2-7): EPEVTQTPSHQVTQMGQEVILRCVPISNHLYFYWYRQILGQKVEFLVSFYNNEISEKSEIFDDQFSVERPDGSNFTLKIRSTKLEDSAMYFCASMAEWSSYEQYFGPGTRLTVT.

The CDR3 reads CASSTQQGVAVYEQYF. Written as DNA, the CDR3 is TGTGCCAGCAGCACCCAACAGGGGGTGGCGGTCTACGAGCAGTACTTC. The V and J genes are TRBV9 and TRBJ2-7; 8 positions agree with TRBD1. V lost 4 bases to trimming and J lost 3 bases; unmatched junction nucleotides: 12. CDR3 length: 16 residues. Germline V gene lookup returns CDR1 SGDLS and CDR2 YYNGEE.

J is TRBJ2-2 and V is TRBV6-4; 7 positions agree with TRBD2. This CDR3 has 16 amino acids. Trimming took 0 bases from V and 3 from J; bases not matched to a gene: 4. Per germline, CDR1 MRHNA and CDR2 SNTAGT. CDR3 bases: TGTGCCAGCAGTGACTCAGGGACTACCCACACCGGGGAGCTGTTTTTT. Residues: CASSDSGTTHTGELFF.

A few counts support this clone. The genes are TRBV7-9 and TRBJ1-1; maybe TRBD1 (5 bases). This CDR3 has 17 residues. Germline V gives CDR1 SEHNR, CDR2 FQNEAQ (reference sequence). V lost 3 bases and J 0 bases, leaving 17 bases between the germline ends. In DNA, the CDR3 is TGTGCCAGCAGCTTGCCCGAAATAGGGGTTATGAACACTGAAGCTTTCTTT. Its translation is CASSLPEIGVMNTEAFF.

The sample holds one count of this clone. The chain couples TRBV7-2 to TRBJ2-1, with D hard to call. With 5 bases removed from V and 9 bases from J, the gap between germline ends came to 14 bases. The CDR3 is 13 amino acids. Germline V gene sequence: CDR1 SGHTA, CDR2 FQGNSA. The CDR3 sequence is CASSLMVESEQFF. CDR3 nucleotides: TGTGCCAGCAGCCTGATGGTCGAAAGTGAGCAGTTCTTC.

V is TRBV6-1 and J is TRBJ1-3, with unresolved D. CDR1 is MNHNS and CDR2 is SASEGT in the germline V gene. The CDR3 is made up of 16 amino acids. The V gene lost 1 base and the J gene lost 2 bases, with 12 bases spanning the gap. The CDR3 DNA reads TGTGCCAGCAGTGAAGGCGACGGAACCCCTGGAAACACCATATATTTT. Protein: CASSEGDGTPGNTIYF.

This clone has only a few counts. The CDR3 is CASSLTSGLNEQFF. CDR3 coding DNA: TGTGCCAGCAGTTTGACTAGCGGCTTGAATGAGCAGTTCTTC. J is TRBJ2-1 and V is TRBV27; the match to TRBD2 covers 9 bases. Germline V gives CDR1 MNHEY, CDR2 SMNVEV (reference sequence). V shed 3 bases, J shed 7 bases, and the junction held 4 bases outside the gene matches. CDR3 length equals 14 residues.

This sequence joins TRBV9 and TRBJ2-5, with D unresolved. CDR3 length: 17 residues. CDR1 SGDLS and CDR2 YYNGEE come from the germline V gene. V lost 3 bases and J lost 2, with 20 bases in between. Written as DNA, the CDR3 is TGTGCCAGCAGCGCTTTCCCGGCCCTCTCTACTCAAGAGACCCAGTACTTC. Amino acids: CASSAFPALSTQETQYF.

This sequence joins TRBV7-9 and TRBJ2-7, with a possible D match to TRBD1 (6 bases). Germline CDR1 reads SEHNR; CDR2 reads FQNEAQ (reference sequence). The CDR3 consists of 13 residues. Trimming removed 5 bases from V and 3 bases from J, with 11 bases in between. This CDR3 is CASSQGTNYEQYF. The CDR3 DNA is TGTGCCAGCAGCCAAGGGACAAACTACGAGCAGTACTTC.

The rearrangement joins TRBV7-8 to TRBJ1-2; D may be TRBD1 (5 bases). The CDR3 sequence is 13 residues long. Deletions cut 8 bases from V and 10 bases from J, with 20 bases between. The germline V gene has CDR1 SGHVS and CDR2 FQNEAQ. The CDR3 coding sequence is TGTGCCAGCGCAGTGTCGGGGCCGGACTACTACACCTTC. This codes for CASAVSGPDYYTF.

This clone was seen once. The chain couples TRBV28 to TRBJ1-3; no firm D call. This CDR3 spans 15 amino acids. Germline-derived CDR1 and CDR2 are MDHEN and SYDVKM. With 7 bases removed from V and 0 bases from J, the gap between germline ends came to 13 bases. This chain's CDR3 is CASTQETRSGNTIYF. The CDR3 DNA follows: TGTGCCAGCACCCAGGAGACTCGCTCTGGAAACACCATATATTTT.

CDR3 nucleotide sequence: TGTGCCAGTAGTATAGCGGGAGGGATTCACAATGAGCAGTTCTTC. Its translation: CASSIAGGIHNEQFF. The chain employs TRBV19 and TRBJ2-1; 8 bases map to TRBD2. The germline CDR1 and CDR2 sequences are LNHDA and SQIVND (reference sequence). CDR3 size: 15 residues. V shed 1 base, J shed 5 bases, and the junction held 4 bases outside the gene matches.

The chain uses TRBV7-6 and TRBJ2-5; the D gene is possibly TRBD2 (5 bases). The J call may be wrong; the DNA end is better matched by TRBJ2-7. The CDR3 consists of 13 residues. Germline CDR1 SGHVS, CDR2 FNYEAQ. This chain's CDR3 is CASSLKRTYEQYF. The CDR3 nucleotides are TGTGCCAGCAGCTTAAAGCGGACCTACGAGCAGTACTTC.

The chain recombines TRBV11-2 with TRBJ2-3; D unresolved. This CDR3 comprises 16 residues. The V end was cut by 1 base, the J end by 0 bases, with 11 bases between. CDR1 is SGHAT and CDR2 is FQNNGV in the germline V gene. CDR3 in DNA: TGTGCCAGCAGCTTAGTTACAGTTTCTAGCACAGATACGCAGTATTTT. Protein product: CASSLVTVSSTDTQYF. The variable domain in full, with the rest retrieved from reference TRBV11-2 and TRBJ2-3, is EAGVAQSPRYKIIEKRQSVAFWCNPISGHATLYWYQQILGQGPKLLIQFQNNGVVDDSQLPKDRFSAERLKGVDSTLKIQPAKLEDSAVYLCASSLVTVSSTDTQYFGPGTRLTVL.